This TCR beta chain was identified during a study of OX40 agonist ivuxolimab in advanced cancers. This clone was detected a few times. The CDR3 contains 15 residues. Unmatched junction bases numbered 6, after V lost 3 bases and J lost 2 bases. Germline V CDR1 and CDR2: SEHNR, FQNEAQ (reference sequence). At cycle 4 day 1, cycle 7 day 1, and baseline, blood was sampled. Data came from immunoSEQ multiplex PCR; TCRdb stores just in-frame clones and leaves some out. The sample lists more than 20,000 clones, roughly 73% occurring once. The chain uses TRBV7-9 and TRBJ1-2, with 7 bases fitting TRBD1. Sequencing used CD4+ or CD8+ T cells sorted from blood, obtained in a trial of the OX40 agonist ivuxolimab. The source is an adult with an advanced solid tumor such as melanoma, head and neck, liver or kidney cancer. The DNA of the CDR3 is TGTGCCAGCAGCTTCCCAGGGGGATGGAACTATGGCTACACCTTC. As protein: CASSFPGGWNYGYTF. Combining the CDR3 with reference TRBV7-9 and TRBJ1-2 gives the whole variable domain DTGVSQNPRHKITKRGQNVTFRCDPISEHNRLYWYRQTLGQGPEFLTYFQNEAQLEKSRLLSDRFSAERPKGSFSTLEIQRTEQGDSAMYLCASSFPGGWNYGYTFGSGTRLTVV.